This T cell receptor beta chain originates from a study of blood T cell repertoires in COVID-19. Whole-study context: From the United States, Italy and Spain came samples of acute and convalescent COVID-19. T cells, B-cell-depleted T cells, or PBMCs provided the cDNA or gDNA that served as material.

Under the authors' procedure: Nucleated cell number was recorded as an estimate derived from reference gene primer amplification. Here immunoSEQ multiplex PCR was the method, and the copy in TCRdb shows in-frame clones only, minus some. From that table come the V and J calls and clone size; the DNA was used to work out D and trimming. The data show over 200,000 clones, 70% to 80% seen once. The CDR3 sequence is 14 residues long. Trimming took 3 bases from V and 0 from J, leaving 5 bases between them. Per germline, CDR1 KGHSH and CDR2 LQKENI. This TCR derives from a woman aged 80 or over with acute or convalescent COVID-19. The genes are TRBV18 and TRBJ1-4, with D unclear. Sequenced input: peripheral blood. The CDR3 DNA sequence: TGTGCCAGCTCACCCCAGGCAACTAATGAAAAACTGTTTTTT. Translated: CASSPQATNEKLFF.